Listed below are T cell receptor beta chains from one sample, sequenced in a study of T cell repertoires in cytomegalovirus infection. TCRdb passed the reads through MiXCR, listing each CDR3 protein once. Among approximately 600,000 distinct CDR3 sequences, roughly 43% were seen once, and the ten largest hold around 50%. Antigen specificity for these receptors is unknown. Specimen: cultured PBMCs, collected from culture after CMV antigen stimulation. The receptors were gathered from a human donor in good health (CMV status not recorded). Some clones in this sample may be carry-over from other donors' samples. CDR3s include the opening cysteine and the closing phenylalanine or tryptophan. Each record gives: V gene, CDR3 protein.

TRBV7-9 CASSLSRGNTIYF
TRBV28 CASSLGNAGTEAFF
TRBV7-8 CASSLVNAGELFF
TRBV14 CASSHASYEQYF
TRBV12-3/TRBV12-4 CASAIWTTPNTEAFF
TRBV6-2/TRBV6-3 CASSYPSRTVYGYTF
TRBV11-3 CASSFLTGDLDEQFF
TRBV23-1 CASSQRRVPIDYSNQPQHF
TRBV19 CAKPGQGLVYSNQPQHF
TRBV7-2 CASSLDRARGYTF
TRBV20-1 CSANNRQHYNSPLHF
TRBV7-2 CASSLDENNEQFF
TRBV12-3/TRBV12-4 CASSSAADTQYF
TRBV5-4 CASSTGGRTEAFF
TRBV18 CASSPRRYQPQHF
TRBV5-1 CASSDAKNLNTEAFF
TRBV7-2 CASSLPSTWDNEQFF
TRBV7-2 CASSRTRSNYGYTF
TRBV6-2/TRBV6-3 CASSFTSSTQHF
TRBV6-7 CASRYLLTGRGYSNQPQHF
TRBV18 CASATTSPTQYF
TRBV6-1 CASSPSGAAGQFF
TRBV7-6 CASSLQAGGLSSYEQYF
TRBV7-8 CASSPGTDSRHYF
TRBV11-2 CASSMRASGLSYEQYF
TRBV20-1 CSASSGAHNEQFF
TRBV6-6 CASGSRGRTNQPQHF
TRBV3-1 CASSRANRGSGYEQYF
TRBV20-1 CSARGRNNEQFF
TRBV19 CAVTRGNEQFF
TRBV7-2 CASSLAPGGRGEQFF
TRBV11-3 CASSLVLTGRSTDTQYF
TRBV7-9 CASSLVFAGLSRRNYGYTF
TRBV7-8 CASRADRNTEAFF
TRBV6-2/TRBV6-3 CASSYSLQRVGDSTDTQYF
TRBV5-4 CASSPGGRGNTDTQYF
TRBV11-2 CASRNDRAGTGELFF
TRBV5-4 CASRQRGGTDTQYF
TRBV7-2 CASSLTGGTGGSYTF
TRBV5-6 CASSAGPSSGNTIYF
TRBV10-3 CAISEARQGQETQYF
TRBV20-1 CSARPGTHNEQFF
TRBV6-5 CASRRRLSQETQYF
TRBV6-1 CASSEADQPQHF
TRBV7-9 CASTGTGNTGELFF
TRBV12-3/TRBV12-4 CASSFRLAGLSTDTQYF